These 2 T cell receptor beta chains were all obtained from the same sample, sequenced in a study of T cell responses to AZD1222 COVID-19 vaccine. Sequencing used immunoSEQ multiplex PCR; TCRdb keeps in-frame clones, though not all of them. The sample includes over 90,000 clones, roughly 84% of them seen just once. This specimen consisted of peripheral blood, obtained on day 0 of AZD1222 vaccination. The receptors stem from an adult in good health.

The table lists this clone with a few counts. Other DNA sequences in this sample translate to the same CDR3. This chain uses TRBV19 with TRBJ1-1; D gene uncertain. V lost 5 bases and J 1 base, leaving 8 bases between the germline ends. CDR3 length: 13 residues. The germline V gene has CDR1 LNHDA and CDR2 SQIVND (reference sequence). CDR3 nucleotides: TGTGCCAGTAGTCCCCCTAGGAACACTGAAGCTTTCTTT. It encodes CASSPPRNTEAFF. The entire variable domain, with the rest obtained from reference TRBV19 and TRBJ1-1, is as follows: DGGITQSPKYLFRKEGQNVTLSCEQNLNHDAMYWYRQDPGQGLRLIYYSQIVNDFQKGDIAEGYSVSREKKESFPLTVTSAQKNPTAFYLCASSPPRNTEAFFGQGTRLTVV.

This clone was counted a single time. V gene TRBV11-2 combines with J gene TRBJ2-1; D is perhaps TRBD2 (6 bases). Germline CDR1 is SGHAT and CDR2 is FQNNGV. This CDR3 region has 15 residues. V lost 5 bases and J lost 5, with 16 bases in between. The CDR3 sequence is CASSPSVGGNNEQFF. In nucleotides, the CDR3 is TGTGCCAGCAGCCCTTCGGTCGGCGGGAACAATGAGCAGTTCTTC.